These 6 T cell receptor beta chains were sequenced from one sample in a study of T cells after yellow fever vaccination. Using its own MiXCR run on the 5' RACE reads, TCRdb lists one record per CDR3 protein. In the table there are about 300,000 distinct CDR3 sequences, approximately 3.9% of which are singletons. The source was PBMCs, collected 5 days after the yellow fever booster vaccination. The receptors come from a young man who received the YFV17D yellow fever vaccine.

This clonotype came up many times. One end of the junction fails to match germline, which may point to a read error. CDR3 bases: TGCGCCAGCAGCCCGCAGGGGAACACTGAAGCTTTCTTT. Translation gives CASSPQGNTEAFF. The V and J genes are TRBV14 and TRBJ1-1; D is possibly TRBD1 (5 bases). Germline V gene data show CDR1 as SGHDN and CDR2 as FVKESK. The CDR3 covers 13 residues. Full variable domain (remainder filled in from reference TRBV14 and TRBJ1-1): EAGVTQFPSHSVIEKGQTVTLRCDPISGHDNLYWYRRVMGKEIKFLLHFVKESKQDESGMPNNRFLAERTGGTYSTLKVQPAELEDSGVYFCASSPQGNTEAFFGQGTRLTVV.

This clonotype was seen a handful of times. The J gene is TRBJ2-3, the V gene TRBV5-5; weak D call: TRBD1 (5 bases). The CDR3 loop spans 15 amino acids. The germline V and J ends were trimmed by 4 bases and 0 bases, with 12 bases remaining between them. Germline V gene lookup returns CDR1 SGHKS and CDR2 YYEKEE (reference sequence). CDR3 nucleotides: TGTGCCAGCAGCACCCGGACATCCAGCACAGATACGCAGTATTTT. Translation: CASSTRTSSTDTQYF.

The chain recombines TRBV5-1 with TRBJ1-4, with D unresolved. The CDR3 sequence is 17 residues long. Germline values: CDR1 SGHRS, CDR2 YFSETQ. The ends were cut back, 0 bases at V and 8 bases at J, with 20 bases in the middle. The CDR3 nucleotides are TGCGCCAGCAGCTTGGGGCCCGAGGTAGGAGGGAACGAAAAACTGTTTTTT. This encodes CASSLGPEVGGNEKLFF.

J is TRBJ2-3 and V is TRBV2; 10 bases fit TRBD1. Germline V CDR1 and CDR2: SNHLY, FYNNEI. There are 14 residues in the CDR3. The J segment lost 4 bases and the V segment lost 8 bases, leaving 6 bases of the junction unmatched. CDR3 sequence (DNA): TGTGCCAGCCTCCGGGACAGGGGTTCAGATACGCAGTATTTT. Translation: CASLRDRGSDTQYF.

The CDR3 sequence: CASSLSTGNTYGYTF. The CDR3 nucleotides read TGTGCCAGCAGCTTATCGACAGGGAACACCTATGGCTACACCTTC. The V call is TRBV7-2, the J call TRBJ1-2, with TRBD1 matching 7 bases. Germline assignment: CDR1 SGHTA and CDR2 FQGNSA. V shed 2 bases and J 4 bases; nucleotides not matched to a gene: 7. CDR3 length equals 15 residues.

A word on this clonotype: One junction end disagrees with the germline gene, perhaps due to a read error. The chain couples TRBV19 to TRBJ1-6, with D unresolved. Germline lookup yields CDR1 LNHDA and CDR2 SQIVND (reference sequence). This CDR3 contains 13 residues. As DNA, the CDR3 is TGTGCCAGTAGTCCCCGGACCGAAGCACCCGTCCACTTT. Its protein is CASSPRTEAPVHF.